Following are 20 T cell receptor beta chains from one sample sequenced in a study of OX40 agonist ivuxolimab in advanced cancers. Assay used: immunoSEQ multiplex PCR; TCRdb lists only in-frame clones, some missing. The table lists around 9,900 clones, 66% of them singletons. Sequencing was performed on CD4+ or CD8+ T cells sorted from blood, taken in a trial of the OX40 agonist ivuxolimab. These receptor sequences come from an adult with an advanced solid tumor such as melanoma, head and neck, liver or kidney cancer.

This chain uses TRBV6-5 with TRBJ1-4; no reliable D call. The CDR3 has 15 residues. Germline V gene lookup returns CDR1 MNHEY and CDR2 SVGAGI. The germline V and J ends were trimmed by 0 bases and 2 bases, with 7 bases remaining between them. The chain's CDR3 is CASSYSASTNEKLFF. The CDR3 region has the DNA TGTGCCAGCAGTTACTCGGCTAGTACTAATGAAAAACTGTTTTTT.

V gene TRBV19 combines with J gene TRBJ2-4; D gene ambiguous. V was shortened by 3 bases and J by 0 bases, with 9 bases between the two germline ends. Germline assignment: CDR1 LNHDA and CDR2 SQIVND (reference sequence). The CDR3 loop spans 15 amino acids. The CDR3 region has the DNA TGTGCCAGTAGTATTAACCCGGTAGCCAAAAACATTCAGTACTTC. This translates into CASSINPVAKNIQYF.

This chain joins TRBV29-1 and TRBJ2-3; TRBD1 matches at 7 bases. J gave up 6 bases and V 7 bases, and 10 bases lay outside the gene matches. This CDR3 region has 13 residues. Germline V gene data show CDR1 as SQVTM and CDR2 as ANQGSEA. CDR3 DNA: TGCAGCGGTCGGCAGGGGGTGGGGGATACGCAGTATTTT. Translated, it gives CSGRQGVGDTQYF.

The chain links TRBV27 to TRBJ1-2; 9 bases fit TRBD1. Germline CDR1 reads MNHEY; CDR2 reads SMNVEV (reference sequence). With V trimmed by 5 bases and J by 7 bases, 8 bases remained unmatched. The length of the CDR3 is 14 residues. This CDR3 reads CASSGQGLTIGYTF. For the CDR3, the DNA is TGTGCCAGCAGTGGACAGGGGCTAACTATTGGCTACACCTTC.

V gene TRBV5-8 combines with J gene TRBJ2-3; D unclear. CDR3 length equals 16 residues. Trimming cost V 0 bases and J 4 bases, with 15 bases left between them. Germline V lookup: CDR1 SGHTS, CDR2 YDEGEE. The chain's CDR3 is CASSLELRDLADTQYF. CDR3 bases: TGTGCCAGCAGCTTGGAACTGAGAGATCTCGCAGATACGCAGTATTTT.

The chain couples TRBV2 to TRBJ2-7; tentative D call: TRBD2 (6 bases). The germline gives CDR1 SNHLY, CDR2 FYNNEI. The V gene lost 3 bases and the J gene lost 0 bases, with 15 bases spanning the gap. The CDR3 has 16 amino acids. The chain's CDR3 is CASSDGVWGDSYEQYF. CDR3 in DNA: TGTGCCAGCAGTGATGGGGTTTGGGGGGACTCCTACGAGCAGTACTTC.

The chain joins TRBV4-1 to TRBJ2-7, with D unresolved. CDR3 length: 19 residues. V gave up 0 bases and J gave up 2 bases, with 23 bases separating them. Germline V gene sequence: CDR1 MGHRA, CDR2 YSYEKL. CDR3 in amino acids: CASSQEIAMVQSVAYEQYF. CDR3 in DNA: TGCGCCAGCAGCCAAGAGATCGCAATGGTACAGTCGGTAGCCTACGAGCAGTACTTC.

The chain uses TRBV4-1 and TRBJ2-2; D is possibly TRBD2 (5 bases). The CDR3 runs to 13 residues. V lost 3 bases to trimming and J lost 7 bases, with 9 bases between them. Germline V gives CDR1 MGHRA, CDR2 YSYEKL. The CDR3 here is CASSHSGDGELFF. CDR3 nucleotide sequence: TGCGCCAGCAGCCATTCCGGGGACGGGGAGCTGTTTTTT.

V is TRBV13 and J is TRBJ2-2, with D possibly being TRBD1 or TRBD2 (5 bases each). This CDR3 is built from 16 residues. Germline loops: CDR1 PRHDT, CDR2 FYEKMQ (reference sequence). V lost 2 bases and J lost 0, with 10 bases in between. CDR3 DNA: TGTGCCAGCAGCTTACGGGGCGGCGCGAACACCGGGGAGCTGTTTTTT. This gives the protein CASSLRGGANTGELFF.

This chain connects TRBV27 to TRBJ2-2, with 12 bases fitting TRBD2. From germline, CDR1 is MNHEY and CDR2 SMNVEV (reference sequence). Trimming removed 5 bases from V and 5 bases from J; junction bases left unmatched: 15. This CDR3 is 19 amino acids long. In DNA, the CDR3 is TGTGCCAGCAGTCCACCCGGGGCTAGCGGGAGGGCCCAAACCGGGGAGCTGTTTTTT. This gives the protein CASSPPGASGRAQTGELFF.

The gene calls are TRBV21-1 and TRBJ1-6. TRBV21-1 corresponds to a pseudogene. The CDR3 covers 16 residues. The CDR3 reads CASSRPGSHGQSPLHF. Written as DNA, the CDR3 is TGTGCCAGCAGCAGACCCGGTAGCCACGGGCAATCACCCCTCCACTTT.

The rearrangement uses TRBV7-6 and TRBJ2-1; TRBD2 aligns across 7 bases. The CDR3 has 17 amino acids. The germline CDR1 and CDR2 sequences are SGHVS and FNYEAQ. After removal of 4 bases from V and 2 bases from J, the junction contained 11 bases not matched to a gene. CDR3 amino acids: CASSSTAGTLTYNEQFF. CDR3 coding DNA: TGTGCCAGCAGCTCCACAGCGGGGACTCTCACCTACAATGAGCAGTTCTTC.

The chain has TRBV27 and TRBJ2-7, with D unresolved. V lost 1 base to trimming and J lost 3 bases, with 4 bases between them. The germline CDR1 and CDR2 sequences are MNHEY and SMNVEV (reference sequence). The CDR3 spans 12 residues. CDR3 in DNA: TGTGCCAGCAGTTTATTGGGCTACGAGCAGTACTTC. Translation gives CASSLLGYEQYF.

The rearrangement joins TRBV28 to TRBJ2-7; D is undetermined. Germline V CDR1 and CDR2: MDHEN, SYDVKM. V lost 2 bases and J 2 bases, leaving 7 bases between the germline ends. There are 13 residues in the CDR3. The CDR3 sequence: CASSLPSPYEQYF. The CDR3 coding sequence is TGTGCCAGCAGTTTACCTTCCCCCTACGAGCAGTACTTC.

In this sample, this clone is medium-sized. V gene TRBV4-1 combines with J gene TRBJ2-2, with 7 nucleotides matching TRBD1. The V gene end was trimmed by 0 bases and the J gene end by 7 bases; junction bases not matched to a gene: 11. This CDR3 is 17 amino acids long. The germline CDR1 and CDR2 sequences are MGHRA and YSYEKL. The CDR3: CASSQDLRQGVSGELFF. The CDR3, as DNA: TGCGCCAGCAGCCAAGATCTTCGACAGGGTGTTAGCGGGGAGCTGTTTTTT.

The chain employs TRBV29-1 and TRBJ2-2; perhaps TRBD2 as D (6 bases). V dropped 2 bases and J dropped 1 base, with 17 bases sitting between them. The CDR3 contains 17 residues. From germline, CDR1 is SQVTM and CDR2 ANQGSEA. The CDR3 nucleotides read TGCAGCGTTGAAACACCCCGGCAAGCGGGGAACACCGGGGAGCTGTTTTTT. It yields the protein CSVETPRQAGNTGELFF.

The chain couples TRBV19 to TRBJ1-1; TRBD1 matches 7 bases. The length of the CDR3 is 15 residues. Per the germline V gene, CDR1 is LNHDA and CDR2 is SQIVND (reference sequence). The V gene end was trimmed by 8 bases and the J gene end by 0 bases; junction bases not matched to a gene: 9. This CDR3 is CASDDRANMNTEAFF. The CDR3, as DNA: TGTGCCAGTGACGACAGGGCCAACATGAACACTGAAGCTTTCTTT. The complete variable domain, with remaining parts taken from reference TRBV19 and TRBJ1-1, reads DGGITQSPKYLFRKEGQNVTLSCEQNLNHDAMYWYRQDPGQGLRLIYYSQIVNDFQKGDIAEGYSVSREKKESFPLTVTSAQKNPTAFYLCASDDRANMNTEAFFGQGTRLTVV.

The J gene is TRBJ2-5, the V gene TRBV13; 8 nucleotides match TRBD1. The V gene's germline CDR1 is PRHDT and CDR2 FYEKMQ (reference sequence). V shed 0 bases and J 4 bases; nucleotides not matched to a gene: 1. This CDR3 is 14 amino acids long. DNA of the CDR3: TGTGCCAGCAGCTTAGGGCAGGGGGCAGAGACCCAGTACTTC. Its translation is CASSLGQGAETQYF.

About this clone itself: The junction does not match germline at one end; this may be a read error. The V call is TRBV7-7, the J call TRBJ2-7, with a possible D match to TRBD2 (6 bases). CDR3 length: 13 amino acids. Germline V gene sequence: CDR1 SSHAT, CDR2 FNYEAQ (reference sequence). CDR3 residues: CASSPGTGYEQYF. CDR3 nucleotides: TGTGCTAGCAGCCCCGGGACTGGGTACGAGCAGTACTTC.

The chain has TRBV4-3 and TRBJ2-7, with D possibly being TRBD2 (7 bases). The V end was cut by 1 base, the J end by 4 bases, with 23 bases between. Germline V CDR1 and CDR2: LGHNA, YSLEER. This CDR3 comprises 18 residues. CDR3 sequence reads: CASSQGLRRGEGGYEQYF. The DNA for the CDR3 is TGCGCCAGCAGCCAAGGCCTTCGAAGGGGGGAGGGTGGGTACGAGCAGTACTTC.